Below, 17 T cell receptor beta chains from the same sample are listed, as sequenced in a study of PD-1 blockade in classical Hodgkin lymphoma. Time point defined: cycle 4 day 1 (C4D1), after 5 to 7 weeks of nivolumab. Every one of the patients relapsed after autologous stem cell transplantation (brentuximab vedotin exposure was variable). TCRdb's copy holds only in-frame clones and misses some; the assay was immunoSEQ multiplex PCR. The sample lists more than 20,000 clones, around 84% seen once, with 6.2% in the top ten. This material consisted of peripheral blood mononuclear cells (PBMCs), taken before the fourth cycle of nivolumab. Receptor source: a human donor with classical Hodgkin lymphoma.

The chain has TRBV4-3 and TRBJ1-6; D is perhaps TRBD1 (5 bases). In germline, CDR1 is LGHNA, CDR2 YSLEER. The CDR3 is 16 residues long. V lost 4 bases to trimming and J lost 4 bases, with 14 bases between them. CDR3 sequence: CASSRYIDSYNSPLHF. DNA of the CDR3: TGCGCCAGCAGCCGGTACATCGACAGTTATAATTCACCCCTCCACTTT.

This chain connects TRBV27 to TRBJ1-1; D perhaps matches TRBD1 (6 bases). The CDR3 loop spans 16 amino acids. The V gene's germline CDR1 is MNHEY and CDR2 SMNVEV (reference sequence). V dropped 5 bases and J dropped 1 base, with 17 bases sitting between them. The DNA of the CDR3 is TGTGCCAGCAGTCCGAGACAGGAATTGAGGAACACTGAAGCTTTCTTT. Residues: CASSPRQELRNTEAFF.

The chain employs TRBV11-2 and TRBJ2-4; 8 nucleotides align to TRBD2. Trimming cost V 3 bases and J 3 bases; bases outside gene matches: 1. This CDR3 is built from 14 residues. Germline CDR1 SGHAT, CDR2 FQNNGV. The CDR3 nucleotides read TGTGCCAGCAGCTTGAGCGGGAGCAAAAACATTCAGTACTTC. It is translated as CASSLSGSKNIQYF.

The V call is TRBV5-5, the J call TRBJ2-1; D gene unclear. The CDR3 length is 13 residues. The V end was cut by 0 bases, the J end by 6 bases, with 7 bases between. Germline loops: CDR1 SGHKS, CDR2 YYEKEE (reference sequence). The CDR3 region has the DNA TGTGCCAGCAGCTTGGTAGGTGGCAATGAGCAGTTCTTC. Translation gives CASSLVGGNEQFF.

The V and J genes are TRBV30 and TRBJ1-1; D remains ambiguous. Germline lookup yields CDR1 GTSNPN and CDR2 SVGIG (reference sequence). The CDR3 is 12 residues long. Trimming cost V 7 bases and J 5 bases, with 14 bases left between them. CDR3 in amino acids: CAFGPWGTEAFF. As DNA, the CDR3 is TGTGCCTTCGGGCCCTGGGGAACTGAAGCTTTCTTT.

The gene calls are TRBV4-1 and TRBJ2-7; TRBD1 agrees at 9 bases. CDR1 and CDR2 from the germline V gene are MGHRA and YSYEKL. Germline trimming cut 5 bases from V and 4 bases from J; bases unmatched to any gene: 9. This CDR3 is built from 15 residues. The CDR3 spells CASSERQGVVYEQYF. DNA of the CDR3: TGCGCCAGCAGCGAAAGACAGGGGGTGGTGTACGAGCAGTACTTC.

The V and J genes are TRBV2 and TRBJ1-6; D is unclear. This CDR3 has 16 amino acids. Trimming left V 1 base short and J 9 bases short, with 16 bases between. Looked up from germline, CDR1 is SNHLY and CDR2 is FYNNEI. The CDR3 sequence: CASSEEAGEGGSPLHF. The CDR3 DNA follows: TGTGCCAGCAGTGAAGAGGCCGGGGAGGGAGGTTCACCCCTCCACTTT.

CDR3: CASSQPGLAGDNEQFF. CDR3 bases: TGTGCCAGCAGCCAACCGGGACTAGCGGGAGACAATGAGCAGTTCTTC. The V and J genes are TRBV14 and TRBJ2-1, with 14 bases lining up with TRBD2. CDR3 length: 16 residues. In germline, CDR1 is SGHDN, CDR2 FVKESK. With 2 bases clipped from V and 5 bases from J, the junction kept 2 bases outside the gene matches.

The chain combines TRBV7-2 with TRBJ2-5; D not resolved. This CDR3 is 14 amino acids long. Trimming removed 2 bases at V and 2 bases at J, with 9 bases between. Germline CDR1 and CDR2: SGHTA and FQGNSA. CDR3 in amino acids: CASSLNRVQETQYF. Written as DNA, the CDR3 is TGTGCCAGCAGCTTAAATAGAGTACAAGAGACCCAGTACTTC.

The CDR3 region is CASSSDREIVADTQYF. CDR3 nucleotides: TGTGCCAGCAGCTCGGACAGGGAGATAGTCGCAGATACGCAGTATTTT. The chain has TRBV7-9 and TRBJ2-3; 8 nucleotides line up with TRBD1. The length of the CDR3 is 16 residues. After removal of 4 bases from V and 4 bases from J, the junction contained 10 bases not matched to a gene. Per germline, CDR1 SEHNR and CDR2 FQNEAQ (reference sequence).

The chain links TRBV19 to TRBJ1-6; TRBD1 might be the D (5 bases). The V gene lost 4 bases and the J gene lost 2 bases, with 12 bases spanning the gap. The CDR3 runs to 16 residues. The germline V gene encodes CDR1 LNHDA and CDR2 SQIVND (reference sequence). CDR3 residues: CASSTRDRAYNSPLHF. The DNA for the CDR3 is TGTGCCAGTAGTACGAGAGACAGAGCCTATAATTCACCCCTCCACTTT.

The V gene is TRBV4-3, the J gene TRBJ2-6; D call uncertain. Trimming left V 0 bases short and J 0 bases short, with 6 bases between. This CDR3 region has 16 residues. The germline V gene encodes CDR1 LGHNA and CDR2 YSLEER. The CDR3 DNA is TGCGCCAGCAGCCAAGAATCCTTCTCTGGGGCCAACGTCCTGACTTTC. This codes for CASSQESFSGANVLTF.

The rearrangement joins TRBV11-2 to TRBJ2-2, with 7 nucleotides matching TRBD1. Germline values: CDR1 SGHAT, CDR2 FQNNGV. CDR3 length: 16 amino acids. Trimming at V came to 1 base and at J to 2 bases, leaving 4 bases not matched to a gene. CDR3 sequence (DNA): TGTGCCAGCAGCTTAGTAGGGACAGTTAACACCGGGGAGCTGTTTTTT. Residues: CASSLVGTVNTGELFF.

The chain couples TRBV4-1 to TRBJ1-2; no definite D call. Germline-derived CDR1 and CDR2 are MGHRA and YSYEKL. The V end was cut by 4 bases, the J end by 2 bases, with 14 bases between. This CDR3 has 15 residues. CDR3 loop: CASSPREGRNYGYTF. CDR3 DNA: TGCGCCAGCAGCCCAAGGGAGGGCAGGAACTATGGCTACACCTTC.

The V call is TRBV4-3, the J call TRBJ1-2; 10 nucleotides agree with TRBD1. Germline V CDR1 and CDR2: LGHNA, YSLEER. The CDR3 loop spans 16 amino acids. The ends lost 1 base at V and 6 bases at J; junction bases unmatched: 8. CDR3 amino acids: CASSQGTGGIVHGYTF. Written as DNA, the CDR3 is TGCGCCAGCAGCCAAGGGACAGGGGGTATAGTCCATGGCTACACCTTC.

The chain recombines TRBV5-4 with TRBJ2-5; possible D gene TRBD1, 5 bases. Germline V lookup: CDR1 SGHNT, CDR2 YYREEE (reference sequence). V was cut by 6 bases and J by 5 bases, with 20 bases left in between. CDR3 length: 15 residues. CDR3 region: CASNSPGTGKETQYF. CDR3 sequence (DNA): TGTGCCAGCAACTCCCCAGGTACAGGAAAGGAGACCCAGTACTTC.

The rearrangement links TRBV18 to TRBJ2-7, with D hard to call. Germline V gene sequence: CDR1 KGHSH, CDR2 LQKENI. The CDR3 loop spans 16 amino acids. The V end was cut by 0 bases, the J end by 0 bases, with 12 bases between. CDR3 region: CASSPPLTVSSYEQYF. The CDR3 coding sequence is TGTGCCAGCTCACCACCGCTGACCGTAAGCTCCTACGAGCAGTACTTC.